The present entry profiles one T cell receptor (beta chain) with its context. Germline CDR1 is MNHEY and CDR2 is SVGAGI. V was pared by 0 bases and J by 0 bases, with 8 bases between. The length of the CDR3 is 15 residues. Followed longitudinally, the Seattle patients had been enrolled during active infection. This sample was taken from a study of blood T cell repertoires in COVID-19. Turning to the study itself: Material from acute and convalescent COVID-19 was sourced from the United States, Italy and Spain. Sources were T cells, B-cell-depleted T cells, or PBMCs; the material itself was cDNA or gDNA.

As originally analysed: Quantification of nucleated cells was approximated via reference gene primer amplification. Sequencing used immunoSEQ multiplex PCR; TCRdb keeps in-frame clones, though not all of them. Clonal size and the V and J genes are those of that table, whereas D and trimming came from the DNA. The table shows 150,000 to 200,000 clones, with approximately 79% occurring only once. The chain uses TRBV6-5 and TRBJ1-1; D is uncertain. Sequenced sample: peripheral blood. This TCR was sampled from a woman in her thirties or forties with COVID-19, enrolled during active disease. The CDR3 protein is CASSYSQRVNTEAFF. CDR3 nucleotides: TGTGCCAGCAGTTACTCACAGCGGGTGAACACTGAAGCTTTCTTT.